Reported below is one T cell receptor beta chain. Antigen: not known. This sample stems from a study of STAT5B mutations in CD4+ large granular lymphocyte leukemia. Study-wide results and caveats: 8/27 top patient clones versus 2/35 control clones were TRBV06-family. The CD4+ versus CD8+ T-LGLL clonality difference may reflect limited sample size. CD4-sorted patient repertoires seemed more clonal than healthy CD4+ repertoires.

This table comes from immunoSEQ multiplex PCR, and its TCRdb copy is limited to in-frame clones, with some not included. The sample yields approximately 33,000 clones, 69% seen once. This CDR3 has 15 amino acids. The V end was cut by 4 bases, the J end by 1 base, with 12 bases between. Germline CDR1 is MGHRA and CDR2 is YSYEKL. This chain links TRBV4-1 with TRBJ2-3; D is perhaps TRBD1 or TRBD2 (5 bases each). Sequencing was done on a sample of CD4+ T cells from blood buffy coats. This sequence originates from a human donor in good health. The CDR3 spells CASSPTGPGTDTQYF. The CDR3 region has the DNA TGCGCCAGCAGCCCGACGGGACCTGGCACAGATACGCAGTATTTT.